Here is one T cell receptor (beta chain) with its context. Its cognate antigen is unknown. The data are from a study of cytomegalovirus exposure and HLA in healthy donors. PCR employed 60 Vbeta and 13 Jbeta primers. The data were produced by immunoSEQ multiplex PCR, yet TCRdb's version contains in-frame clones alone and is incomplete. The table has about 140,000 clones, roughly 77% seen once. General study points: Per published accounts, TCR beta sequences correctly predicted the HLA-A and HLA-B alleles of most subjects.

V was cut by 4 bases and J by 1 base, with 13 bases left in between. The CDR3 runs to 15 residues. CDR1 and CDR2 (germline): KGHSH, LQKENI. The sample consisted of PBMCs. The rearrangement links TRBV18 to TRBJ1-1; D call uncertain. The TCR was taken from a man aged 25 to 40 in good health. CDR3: CASSQRYGPNTEAFF. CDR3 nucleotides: TGTGCCAGCTCACAAAGATACGGTCCGAACACTGAAGCTTTCTTT.